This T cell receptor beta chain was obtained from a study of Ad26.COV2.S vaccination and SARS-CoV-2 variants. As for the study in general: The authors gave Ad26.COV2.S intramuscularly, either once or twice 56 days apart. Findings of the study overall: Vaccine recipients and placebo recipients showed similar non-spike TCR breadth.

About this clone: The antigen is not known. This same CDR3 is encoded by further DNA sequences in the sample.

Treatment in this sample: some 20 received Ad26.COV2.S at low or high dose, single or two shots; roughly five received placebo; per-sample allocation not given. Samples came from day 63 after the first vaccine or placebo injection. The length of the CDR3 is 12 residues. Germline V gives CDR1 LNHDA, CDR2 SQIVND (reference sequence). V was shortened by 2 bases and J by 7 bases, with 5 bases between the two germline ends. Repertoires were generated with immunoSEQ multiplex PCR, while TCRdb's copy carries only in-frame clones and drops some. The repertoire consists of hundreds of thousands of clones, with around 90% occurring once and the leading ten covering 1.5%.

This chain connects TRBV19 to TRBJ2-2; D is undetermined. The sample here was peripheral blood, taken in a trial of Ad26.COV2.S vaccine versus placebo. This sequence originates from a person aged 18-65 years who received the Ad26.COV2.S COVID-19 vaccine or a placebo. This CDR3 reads CASSILGGELFF. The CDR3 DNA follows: TGTGCCAGTAGTATATTGGGCGGGGAGCTGTTTTTT.